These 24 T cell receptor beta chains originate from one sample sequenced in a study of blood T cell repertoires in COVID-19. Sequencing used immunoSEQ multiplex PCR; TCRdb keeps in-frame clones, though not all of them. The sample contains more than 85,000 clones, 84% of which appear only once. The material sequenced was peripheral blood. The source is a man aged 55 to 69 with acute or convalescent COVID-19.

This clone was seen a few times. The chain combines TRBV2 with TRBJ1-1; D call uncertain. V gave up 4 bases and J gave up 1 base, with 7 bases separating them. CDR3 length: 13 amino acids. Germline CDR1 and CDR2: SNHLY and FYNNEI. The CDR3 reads CASSVGANTEAFF. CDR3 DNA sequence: TGTGCCAGCAGTGTAGGAGCGAACACTGAAGCTTTCTTT.

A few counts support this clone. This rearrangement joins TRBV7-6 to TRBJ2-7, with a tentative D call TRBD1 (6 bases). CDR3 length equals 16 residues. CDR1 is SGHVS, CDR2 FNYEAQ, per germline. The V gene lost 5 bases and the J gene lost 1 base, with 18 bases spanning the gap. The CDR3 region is CASSNLAKQGSYEQYF. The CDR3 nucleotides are TGTGCCAGCAGCAACCTGGCTAAACAGGGATCCTACGAGCAGTACTTC.

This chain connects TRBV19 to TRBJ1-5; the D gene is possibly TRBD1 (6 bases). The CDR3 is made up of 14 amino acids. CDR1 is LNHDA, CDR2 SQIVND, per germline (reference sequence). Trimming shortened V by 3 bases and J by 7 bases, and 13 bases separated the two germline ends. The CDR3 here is CASSISGVEQPQHF. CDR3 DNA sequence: TGTGCCAGTAGTATCTCAGGGGTAGAACAGCCCCAGCATTTT.

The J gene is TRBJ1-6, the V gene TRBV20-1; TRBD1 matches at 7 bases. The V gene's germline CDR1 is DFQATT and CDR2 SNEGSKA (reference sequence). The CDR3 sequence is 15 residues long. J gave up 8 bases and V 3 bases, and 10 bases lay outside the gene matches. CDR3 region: CSASVRQGFDSPLHF. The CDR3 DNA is TGCAGTGCTAGTGTCAGACAGGGATTTGATTCACCCCTCCACTTT.

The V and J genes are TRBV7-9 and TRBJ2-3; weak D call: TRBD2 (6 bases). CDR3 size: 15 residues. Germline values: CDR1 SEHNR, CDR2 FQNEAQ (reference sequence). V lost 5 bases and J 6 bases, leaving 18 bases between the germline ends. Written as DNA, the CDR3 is TGTGCCAGCAGCCAGGGACTTTCCGAATCGGATACGCAGTATTTT. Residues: CASSQGLSESDTQYF.

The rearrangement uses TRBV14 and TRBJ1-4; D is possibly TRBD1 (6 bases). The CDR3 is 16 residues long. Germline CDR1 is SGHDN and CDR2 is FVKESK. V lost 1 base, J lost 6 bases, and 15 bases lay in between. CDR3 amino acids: CASSQGQQGFYEKLFF. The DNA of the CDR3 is TGTGCCAGCAGCCAAGGGCAACAGGGATTTTATGAAAAACTGTTTTTT.

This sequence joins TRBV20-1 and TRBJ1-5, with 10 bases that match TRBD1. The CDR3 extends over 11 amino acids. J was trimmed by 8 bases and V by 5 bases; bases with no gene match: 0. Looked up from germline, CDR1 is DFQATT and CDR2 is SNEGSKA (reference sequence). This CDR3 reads CSAGQGEPQHF. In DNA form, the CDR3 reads TGCAGTGCTGGACAGGGGGAGCCCCAGCATTTT.

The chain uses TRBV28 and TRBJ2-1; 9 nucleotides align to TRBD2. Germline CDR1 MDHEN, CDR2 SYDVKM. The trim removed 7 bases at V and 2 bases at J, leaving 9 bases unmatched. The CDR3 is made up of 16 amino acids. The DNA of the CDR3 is TGTGCCAGCACCCTGCATGCGGGGGGGCCCTACAATGAGCAGTTCTTC. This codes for CASTLHAGGPYNEQFF.

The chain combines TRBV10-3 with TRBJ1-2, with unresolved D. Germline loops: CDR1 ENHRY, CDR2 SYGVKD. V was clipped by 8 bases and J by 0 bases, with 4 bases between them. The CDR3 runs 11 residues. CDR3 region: CAIEANYGYTF. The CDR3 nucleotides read TGTGCCATCGAGGCTAACTATGGCTACACCTTC.

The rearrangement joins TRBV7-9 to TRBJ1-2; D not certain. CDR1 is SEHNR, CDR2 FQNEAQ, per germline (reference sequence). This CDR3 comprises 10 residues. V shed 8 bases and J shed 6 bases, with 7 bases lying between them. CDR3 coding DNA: TGTGCCAGCGGAGACGATGGCTACACCTTC. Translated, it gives CASGDDGYTF.

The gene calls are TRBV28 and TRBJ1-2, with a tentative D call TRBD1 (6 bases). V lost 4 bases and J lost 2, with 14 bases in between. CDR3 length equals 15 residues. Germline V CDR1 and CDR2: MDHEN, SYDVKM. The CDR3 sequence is CASSYVDRRNYGYTF. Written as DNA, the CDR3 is TGTGCCAGCAGTTATGTTGACAGGAGGAACTATGGCTACACCTTC.

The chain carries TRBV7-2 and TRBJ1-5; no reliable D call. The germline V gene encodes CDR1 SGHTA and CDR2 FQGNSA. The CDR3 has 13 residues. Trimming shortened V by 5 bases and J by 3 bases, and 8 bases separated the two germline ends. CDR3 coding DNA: TGTGCCAGCAGCCGAGGTTACAATCAGCCCCAGCATTTT. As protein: CASSRGYNQPQHF.

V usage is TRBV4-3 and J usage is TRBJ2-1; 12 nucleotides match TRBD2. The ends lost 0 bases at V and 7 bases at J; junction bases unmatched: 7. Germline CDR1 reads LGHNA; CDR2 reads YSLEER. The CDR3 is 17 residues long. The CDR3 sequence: CASSQDRGLAGLNEQFF. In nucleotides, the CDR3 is TGCGCCAGCAGCCAAGATAGGGGACTAGCGGGCCTAAATGAGCAGTTCTTC.

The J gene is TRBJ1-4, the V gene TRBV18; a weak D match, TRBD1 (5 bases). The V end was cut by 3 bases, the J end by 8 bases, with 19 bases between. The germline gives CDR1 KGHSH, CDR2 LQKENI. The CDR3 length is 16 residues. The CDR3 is CASSPTATEWGEKLFF. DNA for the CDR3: TGTGCCAGCTCACCCACAGCAACAGAGTGGGGCGAAAAACTGTTTTTT.

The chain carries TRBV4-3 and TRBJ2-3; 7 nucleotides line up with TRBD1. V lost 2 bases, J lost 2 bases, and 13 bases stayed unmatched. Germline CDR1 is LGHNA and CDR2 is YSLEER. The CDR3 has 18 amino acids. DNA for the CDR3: TGCGCCAGCAGCCAAATGGCTTTGGGGGACAGCATCACAGATACGCAGTATTTT. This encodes CASSQMALGDSITDTQYF.

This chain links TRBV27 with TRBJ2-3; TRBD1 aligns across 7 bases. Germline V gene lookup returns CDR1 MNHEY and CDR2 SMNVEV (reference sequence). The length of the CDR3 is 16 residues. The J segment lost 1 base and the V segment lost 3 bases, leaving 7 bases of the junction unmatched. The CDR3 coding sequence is TGTGCCAGCAGTTTGAGCCCGGGACAGCGCACAGATACGCAGTATTTT. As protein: CASSLSPGQRTDTQYF.

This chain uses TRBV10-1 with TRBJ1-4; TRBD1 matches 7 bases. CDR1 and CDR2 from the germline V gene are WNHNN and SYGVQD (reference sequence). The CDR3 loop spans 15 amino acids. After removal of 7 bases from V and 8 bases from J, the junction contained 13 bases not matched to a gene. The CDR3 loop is CASIPRTGFYEKLFF. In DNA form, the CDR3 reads TGCGCCAGCATACCCAGGACAGGATTTTACGAAAAACTGTTTTTT.

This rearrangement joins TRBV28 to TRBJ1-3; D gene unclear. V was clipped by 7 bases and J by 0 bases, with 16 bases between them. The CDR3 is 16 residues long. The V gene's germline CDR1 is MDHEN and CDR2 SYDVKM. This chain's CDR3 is CASTPGGSLSGNTIYF. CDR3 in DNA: TGTGCCAGCACCCCGGGTGGGTCCCTCTCTGGAAACACCATATATTTT.

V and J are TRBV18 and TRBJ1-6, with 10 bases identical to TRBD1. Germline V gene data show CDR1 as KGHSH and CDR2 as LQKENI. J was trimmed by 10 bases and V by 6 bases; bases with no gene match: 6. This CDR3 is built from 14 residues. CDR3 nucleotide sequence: TGTGCCAGCTCGTCCGGGACAGGGGTCTCACCCCTCCACTTT. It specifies CASSSGTGVSPLHF.

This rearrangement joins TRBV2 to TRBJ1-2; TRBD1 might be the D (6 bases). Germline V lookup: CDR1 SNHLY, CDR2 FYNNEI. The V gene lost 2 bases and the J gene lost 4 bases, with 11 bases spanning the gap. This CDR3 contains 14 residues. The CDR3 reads CASSEQGTPYGYTF. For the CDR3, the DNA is TGTGCCAGCAGTGAACAGGGGACACCCTATGGCTACACCTTC.

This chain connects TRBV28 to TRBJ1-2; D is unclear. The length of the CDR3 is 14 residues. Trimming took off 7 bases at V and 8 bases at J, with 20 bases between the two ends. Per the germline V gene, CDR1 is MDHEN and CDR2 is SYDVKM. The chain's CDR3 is CASNPDGRGGGYTF. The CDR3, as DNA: TGTGCCAGCAACCCCGACGGGCGGGGTGGAGGCTACACCTTC.

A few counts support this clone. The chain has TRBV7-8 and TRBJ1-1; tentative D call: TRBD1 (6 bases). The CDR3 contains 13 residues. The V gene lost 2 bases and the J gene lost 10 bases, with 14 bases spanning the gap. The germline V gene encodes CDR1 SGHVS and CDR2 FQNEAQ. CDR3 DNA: TGTGCCAGCAGCTTACGGTTACAGGGCGCAGCTTTCTTT. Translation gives CASSLRLQGAAFF.

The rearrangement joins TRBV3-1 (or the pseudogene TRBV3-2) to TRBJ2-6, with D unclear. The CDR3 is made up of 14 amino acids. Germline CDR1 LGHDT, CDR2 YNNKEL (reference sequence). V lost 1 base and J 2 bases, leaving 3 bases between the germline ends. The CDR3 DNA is TGTGCCAGCAGCCAAGTAGCTGGGGCCAACGTCCTGACTTTC. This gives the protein CASSQVAGANVLTF.

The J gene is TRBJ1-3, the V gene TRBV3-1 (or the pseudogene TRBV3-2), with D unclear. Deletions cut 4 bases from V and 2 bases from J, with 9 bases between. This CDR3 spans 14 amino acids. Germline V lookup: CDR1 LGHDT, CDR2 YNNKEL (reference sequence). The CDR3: CASSREGAGNTIYF. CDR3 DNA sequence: TGTGCCAGCAGCCGGGAGGGAGCTGGAAACACCATATATTTT.